This T cell receptor beta chain was sequenced during a study of cytomegalovirus exposure and HLA in healthy donors. The study's findings and limits: The study put 150 or so TCR beta chains on its list as cytomegalovirus-associated. There was a cluster of highly shared sequence variants that was likely a sequencing artifact.

Germline CDR1 and CDR2: SEHNR and FQNEAQ (reference sequence). Trimming cost V 2 bases and J 5 bases, with 16 bases left between them. This CDR3 is 15 amino acids long. Comment on this clone: Its antigen is not known.

Primers included in the PCR were 60 Vbeta and 13 Jbeta primers. The table came from immunoSEQ multiplex PCR; TCRdb's copy has only in-frame clones and leaves some out. The table lists around 140,000 clones. The receptor was derived from a male donor in good health and CMV-seronegative. Sequencing was done on a sample of PBMCs. This chain connects TRBV7-9 to TRBJ2-7, with D possibly matching TRBD2 (5 bases). The CDR3 sequence: CASSLPYGVDHEQYF. CDR3 in DNA: TGTGCCAGCAGCTTACCGTACGGGGTTGATCACGAGCAGTACTTC.